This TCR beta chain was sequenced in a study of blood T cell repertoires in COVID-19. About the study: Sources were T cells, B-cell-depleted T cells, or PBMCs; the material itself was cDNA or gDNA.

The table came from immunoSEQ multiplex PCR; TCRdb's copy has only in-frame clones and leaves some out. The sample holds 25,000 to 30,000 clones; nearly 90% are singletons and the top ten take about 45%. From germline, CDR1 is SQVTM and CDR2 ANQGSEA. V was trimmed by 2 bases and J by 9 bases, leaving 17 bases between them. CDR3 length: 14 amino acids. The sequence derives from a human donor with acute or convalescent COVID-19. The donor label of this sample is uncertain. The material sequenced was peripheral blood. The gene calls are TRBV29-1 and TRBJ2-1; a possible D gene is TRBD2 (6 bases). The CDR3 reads CSVELAGYRFEQFF. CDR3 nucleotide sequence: TGCAGCGTTGAACTGGCGGGATACCGATTTGAGCAGTTCTTC.